Listed here are 2 T cell receptor beta chains from one sample, sequenced in a study of blood T cell repertoires in COVID-19. Assay used: immunoSEQ multiplex PCR; TCRdb lists only in-frame clones, some missing. The table records 170,000 or so clones, more than 85% of them present only once. The sample taken for sequencing was peripheral blood. These TCRs come from a man between 60 and 70 years old with COVID-19, enrolled during active disease.

The V and J genes are TRBV2 and TRBJ2-2; D is undetermined. CDR1 and CDR2 from the germline V gene are SNHLY and FYNNEI. Trimming pared 2 bases from V and 1 base from J, leaving 8 bases between. This CDR3 spans 15 amino acids. The CDR3: CASSEQFLNTGELFF. CDR3 coding DNA: TGTGCCAGCAGTGAACAGTTTTTGAACACCGGGGAGCTGTTTTTT. The whole variable domain, filled in from reference TRBV2 and TRBJ2-2, reads EPEVTQTPSHQVTQMGQEVILRCVPISNHLYFYWYRQILGQKVEFLVSFYNNEISEKSEIFDDQFSVERPDGSNFTLKIRSTKLEDSAMYFCASSEQFLNTGELFFGEGSRLTVL.

The V gene is TRBV25-1, the J gene TRBJ1-3, with 7 bases lining up with TRBD1. Germline CDR1 and CDR2: MGHDK and SYGVNS. The junction had 4 bases not matched to a gene; V was cut back by 5 bases and J by 0 bases. The CDR3 has 15 amino acids. CDR3 in amino acids: CASSTRGLSGNTIYF. CDR3 nucleotides: TGTGCCAGCAGTACTAGGGGGCTCTCTGGAAACACCATATATTTT.